Detailed here is one T cell receptor beta chain. This entry comes from a study of blood T cell repertoires in COVID-19. Study information: Some COVID-19 samples were acute and others convalescent; all came from the United States, Italy and Spain. PBMCs, B-cell-depleted T cells, or T cells provided the cDNA or gDNA that made up the material.

The germline CDR1 and CDR2 sequences are GTSNPN and SVGIG (reference sequence). This CDR3 is 15 amino acids long. V was trimmed by 0 bases and J by 4 bases, leaving 13 bases between them. Authors' data handling: Cell counts per sample came from amplifying reference gene primers. Profiled with immunoSEQ multiplex PCR; TCRdb holds only in-frame clones, not every one. V, J and clone size reflect that table, while D and trimming were determined from the DNA. Of 150,000 to 200,000 clones in the sample, around 87% were seen once. The sequenced sample consisted of peripheral blood. The sequence derives from a man younger than 35 with acute or convalescent COVID-19. J is TRBJ2-1 and V is TRBV30, with a weak D call TRBD2 (6 bases). In DNA form, the CDR3 reads TGTGCCTGGAGTGTACTGGGACTGTCTTACAATGAGCAGTTCTTC. Its protein product is CAWSVLGLSYNEQFF. The full variable domain, in which reference TRBV30 and TRBJ2-1 provide the parts outside the CDR3, is SQTIHQWPATLVQPVGSPLSLECTVEGTSNPNLYWYRQAAGRGLQLLFYSVGIGQISSEVPQNLSASRPQDRQFILSSKKLLLSDSGFYLCAWSVLGLSYNEQFFGPGTRLTVL.